This T cell receptor beta chain was observed in a study of blood T cell repertoires in COVID-19. The overall study: Sources were T cells, B-cell-depleted T cells, or PBMCs; the material itself was cDNA or gDNA.

Per the original data handling: Researchers report that nucleated cell counts were estimated from reference gene primer amplification. Profiled with immunoSEQ multiplex PCR; TCRdb holds only in-frame clones, not every one. V, J and clone size were drawn from that table, and D and trimming were deduced from the DNA. The sample has 150,000 to 200,000 clones; approximately 86% are singletons. Sequenced sample: peripheral blood. This clonotype was sampled from a man over 45 with active or convalescent COVID-19.

The CDR3 DNA is TGTGCCAGCAGTAAGACAGGGGACCAGCCCCAGCATTTT. It yields the protein CASSKTGDQPQHF. The chain has TRBV2 and TRBJ1-5; TRBD1 aligns across 8 bases. With V trimmed by 5 bases and J by 7 bases, 4 bases remained unmatched. Germline V CDR1 and CDR2: SNHLY, FYNNEI. The CDR3 has 13 residues.